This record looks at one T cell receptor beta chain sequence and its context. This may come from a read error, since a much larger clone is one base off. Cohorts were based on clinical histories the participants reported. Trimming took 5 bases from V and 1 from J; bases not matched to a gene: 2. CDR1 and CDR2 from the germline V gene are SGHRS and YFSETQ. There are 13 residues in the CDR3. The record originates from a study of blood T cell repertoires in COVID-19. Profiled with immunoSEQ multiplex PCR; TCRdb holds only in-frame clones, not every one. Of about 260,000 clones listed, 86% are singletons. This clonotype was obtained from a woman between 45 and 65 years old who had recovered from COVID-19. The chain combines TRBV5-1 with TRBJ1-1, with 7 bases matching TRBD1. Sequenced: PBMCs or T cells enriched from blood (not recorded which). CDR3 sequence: CASRGQANTEAFF. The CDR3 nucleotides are TGCGCCAGCAGAGGACAGGCGAACACTGAAGCTTTCTTT.